These 13 T cell receptor beta chains originate from one sample sequenced in a study of T cell responses to AZD1222 COVID-19 vaccine. Sequenced by immunoSEQ multiplex PCR; TCRdb stores in-frame clones only, minus some. This repertoire shows under 70,000 clones, 84% found once; its top ten account for 21%. This sample comprised peripheral blood, obtained on day 0 of AZD1222 vaccination. These receptors were obtained from an adult in good health.

V and J are TRBV4-3 and TRBJ2-1; 11 bases are a match to TRBD1. The junction had 5 bases not matched to a gene; V was cut back by 4 bases and J by 6 bases. Germline V CDR1 and CDR2: LGHNA, YSLEER. This CDR3 is 15 amino acids long. CDR3 DNA: TGCGCCAGCAGCCGATCGGGACAGGGGGTCAATGAGCAGTTCTTC. Translating it yields CASSRSGQGVNEQFF.

The gene calls are TRBV10-1 and TRBJ2-7; a possible D gene is TRBD2 (5 bases). V was trimmed by 4 bases and J by 2 bases, leaving 9 bases between them. Germline values: CDR1 WNHNN, CDR2 SYGVQD (reference sequence). The CDR3 has 13 residues. The CDR3 DNA reads as TGCGCCAGCAGTGCCCCGGAGGCCTACGAGCAGTACTTC. Residues: CASSAPEAYEQYF.

The chain links TRBV6-5 to TRBJ1-2; D unclear. Between the trimmed V and J ends, which lost 6 bases and 7 bases, there was a span of 15 bases. CDR3 length: 13 residues. The germline gives CDR1 MNHEY, CDR2 SVGAGI. In DNA form, the CDR3 reads TGTGCCAGCAGAGGCGACATACTCCCTGGCTACACCTTC. It is translated as CASRGDILPGYTF.

The chain couples TRBV19 to TRBJ1-1; 7 nucleotides agree with TRBD1. V lost 3 bases to trimming and J lost 3 bases; unmatched junction nucleotides: 7. This CDR3 is built from 15 residues. The germline V gene has CDR1 LNHDA and CDR2 SQIVND (reference sequence). This CDR3 is CASSIETGAHTEAFF. CDR3 coding DNA: TGTGCCAGTAGTATTGAAACAGGGGCCCACACTGAAGCTTTCTTT. Combining the CDR3 with reference TRBV19 and TRBJ1-1 gives the whole variable domain DGGITQSPKYLFRKEGQNVTLSCEQNLNHDAMYWYRQDPGQGLRLIYYSQIVNDFQKGDIAEGYSVSREKKESFPLTVTSAQKNPTAFYLCASSIETGAHTEAFFGQGTRLTVV.

The gene calls are TRBV11-2 and TRBJ2-5; D gene unclear. This CDR3 comprises 13 residues. Trimming cost V 0 bases and J 0 bases, with 2 bases left between them. CDR1 and CDR2 (germline): SGHAT, FQNNGV. CDR3 DNA: TGTGCCAGCAGCTTAGAGTACCAAGAGACCCAGTACTTC. It is translated as CASSLEYQETQYF. Supplemented by reference TRBV11-2 and TRBJ2-5, the full variable domain reads EAGVAQSPRYKIIEKRQSVAFWCNPISGHATLYWYQQILGQGPKLLIQFQNNGVVDDSQLPKDRFSAERLKGVDSTLKIQPAKLEDSAVYLCASSLEYQETQYFGPGTRLLVL.

The gene calls are TRBV4-3 and TRBJ2-2, with no clear D. This CDR3 spans 13 amino acids. CDR1 and CDR2 from the germline V gene are LGHNA and YSLEER. V was trimmed by 3 bases and J by 6 bases, leaving 8 bases between them. In DNA form, the CDR3 reads TGCGCCAGCAGCCAGGAGAGCGCCGGGGAGCTGTTTTTT. Amino acid sequence: CASSQESAGELFF.

The count of this clone is one. The chain carries TRBV5-1 and TRBJ2-5; D unclear. Germline CDR1 SGHRS, CDR2 YFSETQ. CDR3 length: 14 amino acids. V was clipped by 3 bases and J by 5 bases, with 14 bases between them. This chain's CDR3 is CASSWGKGSETQYF. DNA for the CDR3: TGCGCCAGCAGCTGGGGTAAGGGTTCCGAGACCCAGTACTTC.

The chain couples TRBV19 to TRBJ2-7; 7 bases match TRBD1. From germline, CDR1 is LNHDA and CDR2 SQIVND (reference sequence). The trim removed 3 bases at V and 2 bases at J, leaving 10 bases unmatched. CDR3 size: 16 residues. CDR3 nucleotides: TGTGCCAGTAGTATGGCCGGTTTCGGACAGGCCTACGAGCAGTACTTC. Residues: CASSMAGFGQAYEQYF.

The CDR3 region is CASTFVQGEGKQYF. The CDR3 DNA is TGTGCCAGCACCTTTGTGCAGGGGGAGGGAAAGCAGTACTTC. The rearrangement links TRBV27 to TRBJ2-7; D may correspond to TRBD1 or TRBD2 (7 bases each). CDR3 length equals 14 residues. Germline V gene lookup returns CDR1 MNHEY and CDR2 SMNVEV (reference sequence). Trimming left V 7 bases short and J 8 bases short, with 21 bases between.

The chain combines TRBV7-2 with TRBJ1-2; D uncertain. The V gene lost 6 bases and the J gene lost 6 bases, with 14 bases spanning the gap. This CDR3 contains 13 residues. CDR1 and CDR2 (germline): SGHTA, FQGNSA. The CDR3: CASRSPPRHGYTF. The DNA of the CDR3 is TGTGCCAGCAGATCCCCCCCCCGACATGGCTACACCTTC.

This sequence joins TRBV28 and TRBJ2-7; either TRBD1 or TRBD2 may fit D (5 bases each). The CDR3 spans 13 residues. Trimming left V 7 bases short and J 0 bases short, with 10 bases between. Germline CDR1 MDHEN, CDR2 SYDVKM. CDR3 sequence: CASISGASYEQYF. As DNA, the CDR3 is TGTGCCAGCATCTCCGGGGCCTCCTACGAGCAGTACTTC.

This clone was detected once. The chain recombines TRBV27 with TRBJ1-5; TRBD1 aligns across 10 bases. The CDR3 loop spans 15 amino acids. Germline CDR1 MNHEY, CDR2 SMNVEV (reference sequence). The V segment lost 7 bases and the J segment 2 bases; nucleotides outside the gene matches: 5. The CDR3 reads CASTQGTGGNQPQHF. In DNA form, the CDR3 reads TGTGCCAGCACCCAGGGGACAGGGGGCAATCAGCCCCAGCATTTT.

This clone was recorded only once. The gene calls are TRBV7-9 and TRBJ2-2; 7 nucleotides line up with TRBD1. Trimming cost V 2 bases and J 7 bases; bases outside gene matches: 13. The length of the CDR3 is 17 residues. Per the germline V gene, CDR1 is SEHNR and CDR2 is FQNEAQ (reference sequence). The CDR3 loop is CASSLLGTAIGSGELFF. CDR3 sequence (DNA): TGTGCCAGCAGCTTATTGGGGACAGCCATTGGAAGCGGGGAGCTGTTTTTT.